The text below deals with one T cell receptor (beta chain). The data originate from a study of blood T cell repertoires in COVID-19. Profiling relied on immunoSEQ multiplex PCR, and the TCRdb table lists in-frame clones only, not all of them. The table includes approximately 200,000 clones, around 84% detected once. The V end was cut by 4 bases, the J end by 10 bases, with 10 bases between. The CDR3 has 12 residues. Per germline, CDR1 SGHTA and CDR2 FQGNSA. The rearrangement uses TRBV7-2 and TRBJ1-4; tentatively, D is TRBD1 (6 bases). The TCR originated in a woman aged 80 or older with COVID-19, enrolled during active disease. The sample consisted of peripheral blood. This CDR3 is CASSYREGKLFF. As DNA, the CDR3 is TGTGCCAGCAGCTACAGGGAAGGAAAACTGTTTTTT.